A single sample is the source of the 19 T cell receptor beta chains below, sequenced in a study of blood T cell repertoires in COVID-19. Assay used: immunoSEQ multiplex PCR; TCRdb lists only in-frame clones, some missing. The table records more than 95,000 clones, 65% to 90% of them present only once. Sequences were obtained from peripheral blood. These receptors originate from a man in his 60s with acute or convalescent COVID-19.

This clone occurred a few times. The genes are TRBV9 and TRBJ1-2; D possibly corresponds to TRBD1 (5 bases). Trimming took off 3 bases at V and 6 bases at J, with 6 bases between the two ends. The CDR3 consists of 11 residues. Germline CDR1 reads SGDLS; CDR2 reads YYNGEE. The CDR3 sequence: CASSARDGYTF. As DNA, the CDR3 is TGTGCCAGCAGCGCCAGGGATGGCTACACCTTC.

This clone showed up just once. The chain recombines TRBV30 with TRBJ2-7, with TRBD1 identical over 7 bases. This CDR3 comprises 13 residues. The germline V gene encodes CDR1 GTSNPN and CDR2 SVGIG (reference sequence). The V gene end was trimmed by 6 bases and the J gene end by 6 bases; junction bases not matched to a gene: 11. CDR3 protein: CACKTGQAFEQYF. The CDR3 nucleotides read TGTGCCTGTAAGACAGGGCAGGCGTTCGAGCAGTACTTC.

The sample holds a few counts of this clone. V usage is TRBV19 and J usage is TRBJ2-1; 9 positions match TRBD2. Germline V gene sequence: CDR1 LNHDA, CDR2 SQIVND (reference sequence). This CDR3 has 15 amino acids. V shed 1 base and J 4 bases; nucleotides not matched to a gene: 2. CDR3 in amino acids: CASSIVTSGYNEQFF. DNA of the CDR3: TGTGCCAGTAGTATAGTGACTAGCGGTTACAATGAGCAGTTCTTC. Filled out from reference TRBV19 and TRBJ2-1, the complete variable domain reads DGGITQSPKYLFRKEGQNVTLSCEQNLNHDAMYWYRQDPGQGLRLIYYSQIVNDFQKGDIAEGYSVSREKKESFPLTVTSAQKNPTAFYLCASSIVTSGYNEQFFGPGTRLTVL.

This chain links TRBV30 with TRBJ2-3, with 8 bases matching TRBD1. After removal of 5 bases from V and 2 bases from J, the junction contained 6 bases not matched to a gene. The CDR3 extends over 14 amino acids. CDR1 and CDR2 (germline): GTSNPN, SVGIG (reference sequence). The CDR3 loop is CAWGQGEVTDTQYF. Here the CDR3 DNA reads TGTGCCTGGGGACAGGGTGAGGTCACAGATACGCAGTATTTT.

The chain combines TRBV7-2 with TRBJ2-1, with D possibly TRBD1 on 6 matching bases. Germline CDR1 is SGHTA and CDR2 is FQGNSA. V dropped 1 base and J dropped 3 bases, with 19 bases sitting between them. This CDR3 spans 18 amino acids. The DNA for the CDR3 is TGTGCCAGCAGCTTAGAAGGAGTAAGGACAGCCAACTACAATGAGCAGTTCTTC. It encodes CASSLEGVRTANYNEQFF.

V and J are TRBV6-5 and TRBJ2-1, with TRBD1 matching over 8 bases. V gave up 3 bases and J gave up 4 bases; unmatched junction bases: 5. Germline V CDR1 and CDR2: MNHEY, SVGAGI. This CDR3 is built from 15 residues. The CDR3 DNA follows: TGTGCCAGCAGTTATTGGACAGGGCTTTACAATGAGCAGTTCTTC. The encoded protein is CASSYWTGLYNEQFF.

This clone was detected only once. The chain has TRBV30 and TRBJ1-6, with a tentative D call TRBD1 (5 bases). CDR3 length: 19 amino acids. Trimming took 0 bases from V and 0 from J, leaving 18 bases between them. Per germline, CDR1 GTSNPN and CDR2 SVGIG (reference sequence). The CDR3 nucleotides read TGTGCCTGGAGTGTACCATGGGGCGATCCAAGCTCCTATAATTCACCCCTCCACTTT. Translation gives CAWSVPWGDPSSYNSPLHF.

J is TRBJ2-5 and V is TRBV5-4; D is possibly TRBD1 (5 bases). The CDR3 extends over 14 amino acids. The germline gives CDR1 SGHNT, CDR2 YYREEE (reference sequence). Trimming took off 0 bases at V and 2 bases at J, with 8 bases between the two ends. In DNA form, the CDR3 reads TGTGCCAGCAGCTTGGCTAGGGGACAAGAGACCCAGTACTTC. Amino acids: CASSLARGQETQYF.

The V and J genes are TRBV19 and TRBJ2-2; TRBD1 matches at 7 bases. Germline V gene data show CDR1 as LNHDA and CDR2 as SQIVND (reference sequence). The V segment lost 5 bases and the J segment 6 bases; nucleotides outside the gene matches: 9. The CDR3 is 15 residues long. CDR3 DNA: TGTGCCAGTAGTCCAAAAGACAGGGCCGCCGGGGAGCTGTTTTTT. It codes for CASSPKDRAAGELFF. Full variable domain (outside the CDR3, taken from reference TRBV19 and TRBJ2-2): DGGITQSPKYLFRKEGQNVTLSCEQNLNHDAMYWYRQDPGQGLRLIYYSQIVNDFQKGDIAEGYSVSREKKESFPLTVTSAQKNPTAFYLCASSPKDRAAGELFFGEGSRLTVL.

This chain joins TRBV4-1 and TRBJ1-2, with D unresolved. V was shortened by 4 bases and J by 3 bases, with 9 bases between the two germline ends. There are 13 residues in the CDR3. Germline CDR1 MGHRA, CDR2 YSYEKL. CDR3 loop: CASSPSEDYGYTF. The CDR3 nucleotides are TGCGCCAGCAGCCCATCAGAAGACTATGGCTACACCTTC.

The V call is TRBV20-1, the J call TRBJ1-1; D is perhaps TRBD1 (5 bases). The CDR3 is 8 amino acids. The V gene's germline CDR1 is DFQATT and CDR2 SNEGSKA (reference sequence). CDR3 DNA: TGCAGCTCGGGGGGAGCTTTCTTT. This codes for CSSGGAFF.

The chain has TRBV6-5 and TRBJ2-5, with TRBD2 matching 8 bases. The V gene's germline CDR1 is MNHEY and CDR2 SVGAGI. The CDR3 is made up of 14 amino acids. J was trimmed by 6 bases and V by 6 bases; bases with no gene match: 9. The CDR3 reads CASRVPGGLQTQYF. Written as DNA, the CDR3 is TGTGCCAGCAGAGTCCCGGGAGGGTTACAGACCCAGTACTTC.

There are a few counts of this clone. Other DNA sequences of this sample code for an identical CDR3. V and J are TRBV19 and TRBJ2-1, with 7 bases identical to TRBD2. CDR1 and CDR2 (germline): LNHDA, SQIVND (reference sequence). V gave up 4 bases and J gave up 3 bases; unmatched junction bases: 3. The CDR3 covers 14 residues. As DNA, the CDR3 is TGTGCCAGTAGTAGCGGGGGAGACTACAATGAGCAGTTCTTC. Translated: CASSSGGDYNEQFF.

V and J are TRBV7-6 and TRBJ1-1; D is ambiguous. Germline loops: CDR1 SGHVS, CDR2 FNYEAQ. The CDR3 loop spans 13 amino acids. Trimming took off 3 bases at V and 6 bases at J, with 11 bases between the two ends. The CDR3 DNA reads TGTGCCAGCAGCTTGGAGTATTCCCCTGAAGCTTTCTTT. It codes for CASSLEYSPEAFF. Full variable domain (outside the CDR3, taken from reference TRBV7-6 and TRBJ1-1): GAGVSQSPRYKVTKRGQDVALRCDPISGHVSLYWYRQALGQGPEFLTYFNYEAQQDKSGLPNDRFSAERPEGSISTLTIQRTEQRDSAMYRCASSLEYSPEAFFGQGTRLTVV.

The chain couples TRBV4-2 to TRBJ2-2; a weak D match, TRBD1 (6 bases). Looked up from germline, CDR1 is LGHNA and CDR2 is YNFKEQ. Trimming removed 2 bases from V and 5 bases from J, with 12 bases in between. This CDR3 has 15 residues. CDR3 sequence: CASSQRNRDTGELFF. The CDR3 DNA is TGTGCCAGCAGCCAAAGGAACAGGGATACCGGGGAGCTGTTTTTT.

In nucleotides, the CDR3 is TGCGCCAGCAGCCCAACAGGGGGCATCTACGAGCAGTACTTC. It encodes CASSPTGGIYEQYF. The chain carries TRBV4-3 and TRBJ2-7; TRBD1 agrees at 9 bases. Germline V gene lookup returns CDR1 LGHNA and CDR2 YSLEER. The CDR3 sequence is 14 residues long. The trim removed 4 bases at V and 3 bases at J, leaving 4 bases unmatched.

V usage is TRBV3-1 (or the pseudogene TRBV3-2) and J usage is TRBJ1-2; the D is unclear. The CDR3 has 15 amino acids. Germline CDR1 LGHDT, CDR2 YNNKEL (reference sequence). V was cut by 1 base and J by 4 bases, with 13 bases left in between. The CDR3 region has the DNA TGTGCCAGCAGCCAAGGAACATTTCTAGGCTATGGCTACACCTTC. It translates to CASSQGTFLGYGYTF.

As DNA, the CDR3 is TGTGCCAGCAGCTCTTATAGCGGGAGGGCCTTTCAGTTCTTC. It translates to CASSSYSGRAFQFF. The chain has TRBV7-3 and TRBJ2-1, with 11 positions matching TRBD2. Germline-derived CDR1 and CDR2 are SGHTA and FQGTGA. The CDR3 is made up of 14 amino acids. V lost 4 bases, J lost 13 bases, and 9 bases stayed unmatched.

Here the CDR3 reads CASSSGSDEQFF. Here the CDR3 DNA reads TGTGCCAGCTCCTCCGGGAGCGATGAGCAGTTCTTC. V usage is TRBV5-3 and J usage is TRBJ2-1, with D possibly matching TRBD2 (6 bases). Being an ORF, TRBV5-3 has a function that is uncertain. CDR3 length: 12 residues. Trimming shortened V by 8 bases and J by 8 bases, and 14 bases separated the two germline ends.